The source of this T cell receptor beta chain is a study of OX40 agonist ivuxolimab in advanced cancers. Sequenced by immunoSEQ multiplex PCR; TCRdb stores in-frame clones only, minus some. This table has approximately 61,000 clones, roughly 80% appearing once. The CDR3 extends over 16 amino acids. Trimming pared 6 bases from V and 4 bases from J, leaving 16 bases between. Germline V CDR1 and CDR2: SNHLY, FYNNEI. This sample comprised CD4+ or CD8+ T cells sorted from blood, obtained in a trial of the OX40 agonist ivuxolimab. This chain connects TRBV2 to TRBJ2-6, with a weak D call TRBD1 (6 bases). The TCR comes from an adult with an advanced solid tumor such as melanoma, head and neck, liver or kidney cancer. The DNA of the CDR3 is TGTGCCAGCAGGGGACCCATGGGGACAGGGGCCAACGTCCTGACTTTC. Amino acid sequence: CASRGPMGTGANVLTF.